This T cell receptor beta chain stems from a study of blood T cells in healthy people across ages. This clonotype was seen at least ten times. For the second PCR, which ran for roughly 6 to 11 cycles, a sample-barcoded 5' primer and a J-beta primer mix were used. Template switching added a 12-random-nucleotide identifier to every cDNA molecule. TCRdb itself ran the 5' RACE reads through MiXCR, one entry per CDR3 protein. The sample lists some 900,000 distinct CDR3 sequences; around 48% were seen once. From germline, CDR1 is SGHAT and CDR2 FQDESV (reference sequence). CDR3 length: 17 amino acids. V was clipped by 4 bases and J by 3 bases; unmatched bases: 12.

This chain uses TRBV11-1 with TRBJ2-3; TRBD1 agrees at 8 bases. This TCR was recovered from a man aged 30 to 45 in good health. Sequencing was carried out using blood. The CDR3: CASSSRDRKRLTDTQYF. The CDR3 nucleotides are TGTGCCAGCAGCTCGAGGGACAGGAAAAGGCTGACAGATACGCAGTATTTT.